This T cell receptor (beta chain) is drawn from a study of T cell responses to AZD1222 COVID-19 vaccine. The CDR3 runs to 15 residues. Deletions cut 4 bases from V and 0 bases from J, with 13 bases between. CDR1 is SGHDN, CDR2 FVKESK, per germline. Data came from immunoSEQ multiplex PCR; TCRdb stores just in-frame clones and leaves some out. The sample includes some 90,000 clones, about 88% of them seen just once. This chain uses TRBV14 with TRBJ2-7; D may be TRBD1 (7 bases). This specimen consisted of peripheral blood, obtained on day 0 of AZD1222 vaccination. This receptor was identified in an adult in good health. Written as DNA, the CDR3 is TGTGCCAGCAGCCCCCCCAGGGGGGTCTCCTACGAGCAGTACTTC. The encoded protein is CASSPPRGVSYEQYF.